The clone carrying this T cell receptor beta chain occurred many times. The V end was cut by 0 bases, the J end by 2 bases, with 4 bases between. The CDR3 sequence is 13 residues long. Germline V gene sequence: CDR1 PRHDT, CDR2 FYEKMQ (reference sequence). TCRdb re-called the PCR reads with MiXCR. The data contain approximately 30,000 clones, approximately 17% of them singletons. The data originate from a study of metastatic and nonmetastatic thyroid tumors. Thyroid surgery had not been preceded by any treatment in any patient. The source material was blood. This receptor was taken from a male donor with papillary thyroid cancer or a benign thyroid nodule (not recorded which). Some clones in this sample may be carry-over from other donors' samples. The V and J genes are TRBV13 and TRBJ2-5, with unresolved D. DNA of the CDR3: TGTGCCAGCAGCTTAGGACAGCAAGAGACCCAGTACTTC. It codes for CASSLGQQETQYF.